These 16 T cell receptor beta chains came from one sample sequenced in a study of prognosis after radiotherapy for stage I lung cancer. Amplification of TCR beta CDR3 from genomic DNA used two-round multiplex PCR. Round-one PCR had primers specific to each TRBV and TRBJ gene. TCRdb reanalysed the multiplex PCR reads using MiXCR and keeps one entry per CDR3 protein. There are about 28,000 distinct CDR3 sequences in the sample; around 32% occur only once, and around 10% lies in the top ten. The input for sequencing was PBMCs, taken before or after stereotactic body radiation therapy (not recorded which). Every receptor here comes from a donor aged 50 or older with non-small cell lung cancer.

This clonotype was counted a single time. One junction end disagrees with the germline gene, perhaps due to a read error. The rearrangement joins TRBV6-2 or TRBV6-3 to TRBJ1-2, with a weak D call TRBD1 (5 bases). CDR1 is MNHEY, CDR2 SVGEGT, per germline. This CDR3 comprises 14 residues. The CDR3 loop reads CASSYQQDPYGYTF. For the CDR3, the DNA is TGCGCCAGCAGTTACCAACAGGATCCCTATGGCTACACCTTC.

The chain combines TRBV20-1 with TRBJ2-1; 8 positions agree with TRBD2. The CDR3 sequence is 12 residues long. Unmatched junction bases numbered 2, after V lost 3 bases and J lost 7 bases. Germline V gene lookup returns CDR1 DFQATT and CDR2 SNEGSKA (reference sequence). As DNA, the CDR3 is TGCAGTGCTAGGCGGGGGGAGAATGAGCAGTTCTTC. Protein product: CSARRGENEQFF.

J is TRBJ2-7 and V is TRBV6-2 or TRBV6-3; D is possibly TRBD1 (5 bases). V lost 9 bases to trimming and J lost 4 bases, with 13 bases between them. The CDR3 spans 12 residues. CDR1 is MNHEY, CDR2 SVGEGT, per germline. CDR3: CASGAGLYEQYF. DNA for the CDR3: TGTGCCAGTGGGGCAGGGTTGTACGAGCAGTACTTC.

This clonotype is deemed medium-sized. V gene TRBV6-2 or TRBV6-3 combines with J gene TRBJ2-1, with D unresolved. Germline-derived CDR1 and CDR2 are MNHEY and SVGEGT. CDR3 length equals 13 residues. Between the trimmed V and J ends, which lost 6 bases and 6 bases, there was a span of 12 bases. The CDR3 nucleotides are TGTGCCAGCAGAAATACCGTTAGCAATGAGCAGTTCTTC. This encodes CASRNTVSNEQFF.

There are many counts of this clonotype. The chain links TRBV9 to TRBJ1-3, with a weak D call TRBD1 (6 bases). Trimming took 3 bases from V and 0 from J, leaving 10 bases between them. Germline-derived CDR1 and CDR2 are SGDLS and YYNGEE. CDR3 size: 15 residues. The CDR3 DNA reads TGTGCCAGCAGCGCCGGACAGTACTCTGGAAACACCATATATTTT. As protein: CASSAGQYSGNTIYF.

This clonotype was seen repeatedly, ten times or more. This may stem from a read error, because a much larger clone lies one nucleotide away. V and J are TRBV14 and TRBJ1-6; D remains ambiguous. CDR1 and CDR2 (germline): SGHDN, FVKESK. The CDR3 covers 14 residues. Here the CDR3 DNA reads TGTGCCAGCAGCCAAGCTCAACGACTGTCACTCCTCCACTTT. Encoded protein: CASSQAQRLSLLHF. Using reference TRBV14 and TRBJ1-6 for the parts outside the CDR3, the full variable domain is EAGVTQFPSHSVIEKGQTVTLRCDPISGHDNLYWYRRVMGKEIKFLLHFVKESKQDESGMPNNRFLAERTGGTYSTLKVQPAELEDSGVYFCASSQAQRLSLLHFGNGTRLTVT.

This rearrangement joins TRBV7-8 to TRBJ2-7; 12 bases are shared with TRBD1. V was pared by 2 bases and J by 9 bases, with 14 bases of the junction left unmatched. Germline V CDR1 and CDR2: SGHVS, FQNEAQ. The CDR3 totals 17 residues. The DNA for the CDR3 is TGTGCCAGCAGCTTAAGTATCGGGACAGGGGGCTCCTACACGCAGTACTTC. As protein: CASSLSIGTGGSYTQYF.

This clonotype showed up many times. This chain uses TRBV20-1 with TRBJ2-4; 7 bases fit TRBD1. The V and J ends lost 6 bases and 4 bases, in that order; junction bases with no gene match: 12. The germline V gene has CDR1 DFQATT and CDR2 SNEGSKA (reference sequence). The CDR3 contains 15 residues. The chain's CDR3 is CSADYSGTAKNIQYF. The DNA of the CDR3 is TGCAGTGCAGATTACTCCGGGACAGCAAAAAACATTCAGTACTTC.

This clonotype was seen at least ten times. V usage is TRBV29-1 and J usage is TRBJ2-7; D is possibly TRBD1 (5 bases). This CDR3 region has 12 residues. Germline values: CDR1 SQVTM, CDR2 ANQGSEA. V lost 6 bases to trimming and J lost 2 bases, with 11 bases between them. The CDR3: CSVTARAYEQYF. Written as DNA, the CDR3 is TGCAGCGTCACGGCCAGGGCCTACGAGCAGTACTTC.

Remarks on this clonotype: The junction departs from the called germline gene at one end, perhaps through a read error. The rearrangement uses TRBV6-1 and TRBJ2-7, with D hard to call. Germline V gene data show CDR1 as MNHNS and CDR2 as SASEGT. This CDR3 is built from 14 residues. The CDR3 reads CASREGRAPYEKYF. The CDR3 coding sequence is TGTGCCAGCAGGGAAGGCAGAGCACCCTACGAGAAGTACTTC.

This clonotype has ten or more counts. CDR3 amino acids: CAWSVFRLDTQYF. The DNA for the CDR3 is TGTGCCTGGAGTGTCTTCCGCTTAGATACGCAGTATTTT. This chain uses TRBV30 with TRBJ2-3; the D is unclear. V dropped 0 bases and J dropped 5 bases, with 9 bases sitting between them. Germline lookup yields CDR1 GTSNPN and CDR2 SVGIG (reference sequence). The CDR3 sequence is 13 residues long.

The chain links TRBV11-1 to TRBJ2-3; perhaps TRBD1 as D (5 bases). Germline V lookup: CDR1 SGHAT, CDR2 FQDESV (reference sequence). V was shortened by 10 bases and J by 4 bases, with 27 bases between the two germline ends. This CDR3 has 17 amino acids. CDR3 region: CAIILIRSTVGPDTQYF. In DNA, the CDR3 is TGTGCCATCATCTTAATTAGGTCGACAGTCGGTCCAGATACGCAGTATTTT.

This clonotype was recorded at least ten times. This chain uses TRBV3-1 with TRBJ1-6, with D perhaps matching TRBD1 (5 bases). V was clipped by 5 bases and J by 12 bases, with 17 bases between them. CDR3 length: 14 residues. CDR1 and CDR2 from the germline V gene are LGHDT and YNNKEL (reference sequence). The CDR3 coding sequence is TGTGCCAGCAGCTACCGGGACTCTCGAGAACCCCTCCACTTT. Translating gives CASSYRDSREPLHF.

The chain employs TRBV12-3 or TRBV12-4 and TRBJ2-3, with D uncertain. The CDR3 contains 14 residues. Trimming left V 7 bases short and J 6 bases short, with 17 bases between. CDR3 in DNA: TGTGCCAGCATCCTCCGGTACGTAGGGGATACGCAGTATTTT. Protein product: CASILRYVGDTQYF.

This clonotype has a count of ten or more. The chain combines TRBV5-1 with TRBJ1-6, with D unclear. There are 16 residues in the CDR3. The germline V and J ends were trimmed by 0 bases and 7 bases, with 14 bases remaining between them. The V gene's germline CDR1 is SGHRS and CDR2 YFSETQ. CDR3 in amino acids: CASSLDHFSPNSPLHF. Written as DNA, the CDR3 is TGCGCCAGCAGCTTGGATCACTTTAGTCCCAATTCACCCCTCCACTTT.

In its sample, this clonotype was seen many times. The V gene is TRBV11-1, the J gene TRBJ1-1, with D unresolved. V was shortened by 5 bases and J by 6 bases, with 16 bases between the two germline ends. Per the germline V gene, CDR1 is SGHAT and CDR2 is FQDESV (reference sequence). This CDR3 is 14 amino acids long. CDR3 nucleotide sequence: TGTGCCAGCAGCCAAAAGCTGGGAAACGCTGAAGCTTTCTTT. Protein product: CASSQKLGNAEAFF.